This TCR beta chain was captured in a study of T cell repertoires in cytomegalovirus infection. Looking at the study overall: HLA-C-restricted CMV epitopes, recently identified, and well-studied HLA-B-restricted ones were used by the study.

This CDR3 is 15 amino acids long. The V gene end was trimmed by 7 bases and the J gene end by 0 bases; junction bases not matched to a gene: 6. Germline CDR1 is MNHNS and CDR2 is SASEGT. General observations from the study: What dominated the ex vivo response were HLA-C-restricted CMV-specific TCR beta clonotypes.

There are a few counts of this clonotype. Its antigen is undetermined. TCRdb re-analysed the reads in MiXCR, keeping a single row per CDR3 protein. The sample carries around 430,000 distinct CDR3 sequences, under 55% recorded once. The clonotype comes from a human donor in good health (CMV status not recorded). Some clones in this sample may be carry-over from other donors' samples. The chain joins TRBV6-1 to TRBJ2-1; 7 positions match TRBD1. Sequenced material: cultured PBMCs, taken from culture after CMV antigen stimulation. In nucleotides, the CDR3 is TGTGCCAGCAAGGGGACAGTAAGCTCCTACAATGAGCAGTTCTTC. Residues: CASKGTVSSYNEQFF.